There are a few counts of the clone carrying this T cell receptor beta chain. Its antigen remains unidentified. The sample originates from a study of early T cells in non-severe SARS-CoV-2 infection. Study-level background: Sequencing input comprised bulk RNA from unsorted whole blood; chain pairing was not available.

Germline loops: CDR1 MNHEY, CDR2 SVGAGI. V shed 6 bases and J 6 bases; nucleotides not matched to a gene: 10. The CDR3 is made up of 16 amino acids. Unique molecular identifiers were attached to individual cDNA molecules. TCRdb analysed the 5' RACE reads with MiXCR anew, one entry per CDR3 protein. The sample includes 120,000 or so distinct CDR3 sequences, around 12% of them seen just once. The study, taken as a whole, reports: Missing private and CD4 specificities, VDJdb matching favored anti-spike CD8 responses.

Here the sequenced sample was whole blood, taken at baseline. The origin of this receptor is an adult who was a healthcare worker with PCR-confirmed SARS-CoV-2 infection or an uninfected control (not recorded which). The V and J genes are TRBV6-5 and TRBJ2-2, with TRBD1 matching over 10 bases. The CDR3 DNA reads TGTGCCAGCAGAGCCCCCGGGACAGGGGCCGCCGGGGAGCTGTTTTTT. This codes for CASRAPGTGAAGELFF.